The T cell receptor beta chain described here comes from a study of CD8 T cells in ankylosing spondylitis. Study-wide points: According to the report, clones linked to the disease were significantly enriched in matched synovial fluid samples taken from ankylosing spondylitis patients. Disease-linked clones, CD8+, were relatively rare in peripheral blood. The study identified a TCR beta motif of several highly homologous variants that appeared characteristic of ankylosing spondylitis blood.

This clonotype was seen repeatedly, ten times or more. Its cognate antigen is unknown. The CDR3 contains 15 residues. J was trimmed by 5 bases and V by 4 bases; bases with no gene match: 8. CDR1 is SGHTA, CDR2 FQGNSA, per germline. For TCR beta, libraries came from quantitative 5'-RACE with molecular barcodes. From the 5' RACE reads, TCRdb called clonotypes with MiXCR, one entry per CDR3 protein. The table shows about 36,000 distinct CDR3 sequences, with about 11% occurring only once. The specimen was synovial fluid, either unsorted or a sorted T cell fraction (not recorded which). The V and J genes are TRBV7-2 and TRBJ2-7; 10 nucleotides align to TRBD2. This receptor was taken from a male donor with ankylosing spondylitis. CDR3 nucleotides: TGTGCCAGCAGCTCTCTAGCGGGAGACCCCCACGAGCAGTACTTC. Protein: CASSSLAGDPHEQYF. The full variable domain, in which reference TRBV7-2 and TRBJ2-7 provide the parts outside the CDR3, is GAGVSQSPSNKVTEKGKDVELRCDPISGHTALYWYRQSLGQGLEFLIYFQGNSAPDKSGLPSDRFSAERTGGSVSTLTIQRTQQEDSAVYLCASSSLAGDPHEQYFGPGTRLTVT.